These 3 T cell receptor beta chains came from one sample sequenced in a study of response to subunit inactivated influenza vaccine. From the RT-PCR reads, TCRdb called clonotypes with MiXCR, one entry per CDR3 protein. The data contain roughly 700,000 distinct CDR3 sequences, 11% to 15% of them singletons. This specimen was PBMCs from blood, taken around 15 days before vaccination. Receptor source: a man in his forties or fifties who received an inactivated influenza vaccine.

This chain links TRBV4-3 with TRBJ2-7; 7 bases fit TRBD2. The germline V gene has CDR1 LGHNA and CDR2 YSLEER. The length of the CDR3 is 16 residues. The junction had 6 bases not matched to a gene; V was cut back by 0 bases and J by 1 base. CDR3 sequence (DNA): TGCGCCAGCAGCCAAGATTGGGGGGGAGGGTCCTACGAGCAGTACTTC. Translated: CASSQDWGGGSYEQYF.

This clonotype was recorded at least ten times. This chain uses TRBV5-1 with TRBJ1-1; D gene unclear. V was shortened by 0 bases and J by 1 base, with 10 bases between the two germline ends. The germline CDR1 and CDR2 sequences are SGHRS and YFSETQ. The length of the CDR3 is 15 residues. The chain's CDR3 is CASSLARLANTEAFF. CDR3 nucleotides: TGCGCCAGCAGCTTGGCCCGACTGGCGAACACTGAAGCTTTCTTT. Full variable domain (rest looked up from reference TRBV5-1 and TRBJ1-1): KAGVTQTPRYLIKTRGQQVTLSCSPISGHRSVSWYQQTPGQGLQFLFEYFSETQRNKGNFPGRFSGRQFSNSRSEMNVSTLELGDSALYLCASSLARLANTEAFFGQGTRLTVV.

This clonotype was seen at least ten times. This chain links TRBV5-1 with TRBJ2-1; 8 bases map to TRBD2. J gave up 8 bases and V 4 bases, and 8 bases lay outside the gene matches. CDR3 length: 14 amino acids. Germline V gives CDR1 SGHRS, CDR2 YFSETQ. The CDR3 here is CASSQGLAGDEQFF. The CDR3 nucleotides read TGCGCCAGCAGCCAAGGACTAGCCGGAGATGAGCAGTTCTTC.